A selection of T cell receptor beta chains follows, all from one sample in a study of cytotoxic CD8 clonotypes in ibrutinib-treated CLL. Generated by immunoSEQ multiplex PCR, the TCRdb table keeps only in-frame clones and is missing some. The sample consists of 90,000 to 95,000 clones, roughly 80% of them appearing once. The sequences come from PBMCs, collected after 24 months of ibrutinib treatment. These receptors all come from a human donor with chronic lymphocytic leukemia. The CDR3 runs from the conserved cysteine through the conserved F or W. The D gene is left open where the match is weak. The size field is filled for only some rows; it gives once, few, many or a size class.

abundance: .
v_gene: TRBV19
d_gene: .
len: 14
j_gene: TRBJ2-2
CDR3nt: TGTGCCAGTAGTGCGGGGTCCTACACCGGGGAGCTGTTTTTT
CDR3aa: CASSAGSYTGELFF

abundance: .
v_gene: TRBV18
d_gene: .
len: 13
j_gene: TRBJ2-5
CDR3nt: TGTGCCAGCTCACCAGGAGGGATGGAGACCCAGTACTTC
CDR3aa: CASSPGGMETQYF

abundance: .
v_gene: TRBV5-8
d_gene: TRBD1
len: 15
j_gene: TRBJ1-2
CDR3nt: TGTGCCAGCAGCATGCGGCGGACAGGCGACTATGGCTACACCTTC
CDR3aa: CASSMRRTGDYGYTF

abundance: few
v_gene: TRBV29-1
d_gene: TRBD1
len: 12
j_gene: TRBJ1-1
CDR3nt: TGCAGCGTTGTGGACAGGGTCGCTGAAGCTTTCTTT
CDR3aa: CSVVDRVAEAFF

abundance: .
v_gene: TRBV5-6
d_gene: .
len: 12
j_gene: TRBJ1-1
CDR3nt: TGTGCCAGCAGCTTTATGAACACTGAAGCTTTCTTT
CDR3aa: CASSFMNTEAFF

abundance: .
v_gene: TRBV21-1
d_gene: .
len: 10
j_gene: TRBJ2-5
CDR3nt: TGTGCCAGCAGCAGGGAGACCCAGTACTTC
CDR3aa: CASSRETQYF

abundance: .
v_gene: TRBV5-1
d_gene: TRBD1
len: 15
j_gene: TRBJ2-6
CDR3nt: TGCGCCAGCAGCCCAGGGACAGCCGGGGCCAACGTCCTGACTTTC
CDR3aa: CASSPGTAGANVLTF

abundance: .
v_gene: TRBV5-1
d_gene: .
len: 13
j_gene: TRBJ1-1
CDR3nt: TGCGCCAGCGGAAATCAGGGAAGAACTGAAGCTTTCTTT
CDR3aa: CASGNQGRTEAFF

abundance: once
v_gene: TRBV5-1
d_gene: .
len: 13
j_gene: TRBJ1-1
CDR3nt: TGCGCCAGCAGCTTTTGGGAGAACACTGAAGCTTTCTTT
CDR3aa: CASSFWENTEAFF

abundance: .
v_gene: TRBV6-1
d_gene: .
len: 15
j_gene: TRBJ2-6
CDR3nt: TGTGCCAGCAACAAATTCGGAGCGGGGGCCAACGTCCTGACTTTC
CDR3aa: CASNKFGAGANVLTF

abundance: .
v_gene: TRBV30
d_gene: TRBD1
len: 13
j_gene: TRBJ2-3
CDR3nt: TGTGCCTGGACGGGACAGAGCACAGATACGCAGTATTTT
CDR3aa: CAWTGQSTDTQYF

abundance: .
v_gene: TRBV28
d_gene: .
len: 10
j_gene: TRBJ1-5
CDR3nt: TGTGCCAGCAGTTCCCGGGAGCAGCATTTT
CDR3aa: CASSSREQHF

abundance: .
v_gene: TRBV7-2
d_gene: .
len: 13
j_gene: TRBJ1-1
CDR3nt: TGTGCCAGCAGCTTAGCTTCTCTCGGAGAAGCTTTCTTT
CDR3aa: CASSLASLGEAFF

abundance: .
v_gene: TRBV11-3
d_gene: TRBD2
len: 16
j_gene: TRBJ2-1
CDR3nt: TGTGCCAGCAGCTTACAGTTCTCTAGCGGGACCAATGAGCAGTTCTTC
CDR3aa: CASSLQFSSGTNEQFF

abundance: .
v_gene: TRBV18
d_gene: TRBD2
len: 15
j_gene: TRBJ2-1
CDR3nt: TGTGCCAGCTCACCACGGGCGGGGGGGCGAGATGAGCAGTTCTTC
CDR3aa: CASSPRAGGRDEQFF

abundance: .
v_gene: TRBV7-9
d_gene: TRBD2
len: 14
j_gene: TRBJ2-5
CDR3nt: TGTGCCAGCAGCTTAGCAAGCGGGAGTGAGACCCAGTACTTC
CDR3aa: CASSLASGSETQYF

abundance: .
v_gene: TRBV30
d_gene: .
len: 13
j_gene: TRBJ2-7
CDR3nt: TGTGCCTGGGACCTAGGGGGATACTACGAGCAGTACTTC
CDR3aa: CAWDLGGYYEQYF

abundance: few
v_gene: TRBV11-3
d_gene: TRBD1
len: 16
j_gene: TRBJ2-7
CDR3nt: TGTGCCAGCAGCTTAGAGCGGACAGGGCGGCTCTACGAGCAGTACTTC
CDR3aa: CASSLERTGRLYEQYF

abundance: once
v_gene: TRBV7-2
d_gene: .
len: 16
j_gene: TRBJ1-2
CDR3nt: TGTGCCAGCAGCTTGCCCGGGTTCGGCGCCCATTATGGCTACACCTTC
CDR3aa: CASSLPGFGAHYGYTF

abundance: .
v_gene: TRBV27
d_gene: TRBD2
len: 18
j_gene: TRBJ2-7
CDR3nt: TGTGCCAGCAGTTCTTGGGGGCCCGGGAGAGCGGGAGGGTACGAGCAGTACTTC
CDR3aa: CASSSWGPGRAGGYEQYF

abundance: once
v_gene: TRBV28
d_gene: .
len: 12
j_gene: TRBJ2-5
CDR3nt: TGTGCCAGCACGACAGGTGGTAAGACCCAGTACTTC
CDR3aa: CASTTGGKTQYF

abundance: few
v_gene: TRBV7-9
d_gene: TRBD1
len: 13
j_gene: TRBJ1-5
CDR3nt: TGTGCCAGCAGCTTGGACAGGGGTAAGCCCCAGCATTTT
CDR3aa: CASSLDRGKPQHF

abundance: .
v_gene: TRBV5-1
d_gene: .
len: 13
j_gene: TRBJ2-2
CDR3nt: TGCGCCAGCAGCTTAACGTTAACCGGGGAGCTGTTTTTT
CDR3aa: CASSLTLTGELFF